This T cell receptor beta chain derives from a study of blood T cell repertoires in COVID-19. Overall study context: Italy, Spain and the United States were the sources of the convalescent and acute COVID-19 samples.

The method was immunoSEQ multiplex PCR; TCRdb's version includes in-frame clones alone and lacks a portion of them. The sample includes about 100,000 clones, roughly 90% seen only once; the top ten take roughly 5.6%. The CDR3 runs 13 residues. V lost 5 bases to trimming and J lost 7 bases; unmatched junction nucleotides: 5. This clone was observed a few times. The chain recombines TRBV12-3 or TRBV12-4 with TRBJ2-1; 7 positions match TRBD2. The material sequenced was peripheral blood. The TCR originated in a human donor in a cohort sampled during active COVID-19. The CDR3 spells CASSPLLANEQFF. The CDR3 DNA sequence: TGTGCCAGCAGTCCGCTACTAGCGAATGAGCAGTTCTTC.